The entry that follows covers one T cell receptor beta chain sequence. RNA extraction gave at least 5 micrograms of total RNA per sample. These data come from a study of blood T cells in healthy people across ages. Germline V gene lookup returns CDR1 LGHDT and CDR2 YNNKEL (reference sequence). This CDR3 region has 15 residues. The V segment lost 5 bases and the J segment 7 bases; nucleotides outside the gene matches: 9. Primed by a sample-barcoded 5' primer and a J-beta primer mix, a second PCR proceeded for about 7 to 12 cycles. TCRdb passed the 5' RACE reads through MiXCR, listing each CDR3 protein once. The sample records about 1.6 million distinct CDR3 sequences, about 32% being singletons.

The chain joins TRBV3-1 to TRBJ2-1, with 9 bases matching TRBD1. This clonotype was sampled from a woman in her thirties in good health. The source material was blood. CDR3 nucleotides: TGTGCCAGCAGCTCACCGGGACAGGGTCTTAATGAGCAGTTCTTC. Translation gives CASSSPGQGLNEQFF.